A single sample is the source of the 14 T cell receptor beta chains below, sequenced in a study of identical twins. Each CDR3 protein is one row after TCRdb ran MiXCR on the 5' RACE reads. Among over 250,000 distinct CDR3 sequences listed, roughly 9.7% were seen once. This sample was shared with a second study, whose subject was yellow fever vaccine responses in identical twins.

The sequencing sample was made of CD8+ T cells sorted from blood. The source of these receptors is a woman in her late teens or twenties in good health.

This clonotype occurred many times. The rearrangement joins TRBV29-1 to TRBJ2-7; 9 nucleotides align to TRBD1. Per germline, CDR1 SQVTM and CDR2 ANQGSEA. The V gene end was trimmed by 6 bases and the J gene end by 5 bases; junction bases not matched to a gene: 8. The CDR3 is 13 residues long. CDR3 loop: CSVATGTGNEQYF. The CDR3 DNA sequence: TGCAGCGTGGCTACCGGGACAGGGAACGAGCAGTACTTC.

The chain carries TRBV20-1 and TRBJ2-5; 7 positions agree with TRBD1. The germline V gene has CDR1 DFQATT and CDR2 SNEGSKA (reference sequence). The V segment lost 0 bases and the J segment 8 bases; nucleotides outside the gene matches: 15. The CDR3 runs 16 residues. The CDR3 sequence is CSARDESQGDSRTQYF. The CDR3 DNA is TGCAGTGCTAGAGATGAATCCCAGGGGGATTCCCGCACCCAGTACTTC.

This clonotype was observed a handful of times. V is TRBV6-2 or TRBV6-3 and J is TRBJ2-3; TRBD1 aligns across 8 bases. CDR3 length: 15 residues. V lost 5 bases to trimming and J lost 1 base; unmatched junction nucleotides: 5. Germline CDR1 MNHEY, CDR2 SVGEGT. The CDR3 sequence is CASSPTGARTDTQYF. In DNA, the CDR3 is TGTGCCAGCAGTCCGACAGGGGCCCGCACAGATACGCAGTATTTT.

This clonotype has just a few counts. The chain has TRBV29-1 and TRBJ2-6, with D perhaps TRBD2 (5 bases). CDR3 size: 17 residues. V was trimmed by 2 bases and J by 0 bases, leaving 14 bases between them. Germline CDR1 SQVTM, CDR2 ANQGSEA. CDR3 in amino acids: CSVERADASSGANVLTF. The CDR3 DNA sequence: TGCAGCGTTGAACGAGCGGACGCAAGCTCTGGGGCCAACGTCCTGACTTTC.

This chain joins TRBV7-3 and TRBJ2-3; D ambiguous. Germline values: CDR1 SGHTA, CDR2 FQGTGA. The CDR3 spans 14 residues. Trimming took off 1 base at V and 2 bases at J, with 7 bases between the two ends. The CDR3 nucleotides read TGTGCCAGCAGCTTAATGGGGTACACAGATACGCAGTATTTT. As protein: CASSLMGYTDTQYF.

This clonotype was seen a few times. The rearrangement links TRBV27 to TRBJ2-7; no firm D call. The CDR3 has 13 residues. Germline CDR1 reads MNHEY; CDR2 reads SMNVEV (reference sequence). The ends were cut back, 0 bases at V and 7 bases at J, with 10 bases in the middle. The DNA of the CDR3 is TGTGCCAGCAGTTTATCGGCCCAGTCAGAGCAGTACTTC. It yields the protein CASSLSAQSEQYF.

This clonotype appeared a few times. V and J are TRBV4-3 and TRBJ2-7, with D tentatively TRBD2 (6 bases). This CDR3 contains 14 residues. Germline assignment: CDR1 LGHNA and CDR2 YSLEER. V shed 0 bases and J shed 3 bases, with 9 bases lying between them. The CDR3 protein is CASSQDDGGYEQYF. The CDR3 DNA reads TGCGCCAGCAGCCAAGATGACGGGGGCTACGAGCAGTACTTC.

This clonotype turned up a few times. The J gene is TRBJ2-7, the V gene TRBV24-1; the match to TRBD1 covers 7 bases. This CDR3 has 14 residues. Looked up from germline, CDR1 is KGHDR and CDR2 is SFDVKD. J was trimmed by 3 bases and V by 3 bases; bases with no gene match: 4. The CDR3 protein is CATSDHRDSYEQYF. The CDR3 DNA follows: TGTGCCACCAGTGATCACCGGGACAGCTACGAGCAGTACTTC.

The chain employs TRBV27 and TRBJ1-2, with D perhaps matching TRBD1 (6 bases). Looked up from germline, CDR1 is MNHEY and CDR2 is SMNVEV (reference sequence). Trimming stripped 8 bases from V and 4 bases from J, with 11 bases between. The CDR3 has 12 residues. CDR3 DNA sequence: TGTGCCAGCGGACCAGGGGCCTATGGCTACACCTTC. Its translation is CASGPGAYGYTF.

Regarding this clonotype: A much larger clone is a single base away; this may be a read error. The rearrangement uses TRBV27 and TRBJ2-7; the D is unclear. Germline assignment: CDR1 MNHEY and CDR2 SMNVEV (reference sequence). The ends were cut back, 2 bases at V and 2 bases at J, with 10 bases in the middle. CDR3 size: 14 residues. The CDR3 loop reads CASSLIGRTYEQYF. Written as DNA, the CDR3 is TGTGCCAGCAGTTTAATCGGCAGAACCTACGAGCAGTACTTC.

In its sample, this clonotype was seen a few times. The genes are TRBV12-3 or TRBV12-4 and TRBJ1-6; D not certain. This CDR3 is 13 amino acids long. Trimming took off 6 bases at V and 9 bases at J, with 12 bases between the two ends. CDR3 in amino acids: CASRLLVGSPLHF. CDR3 nucleotides: TGTGCCAGCAGACTACTAGTCGGTTCACCCCTCCACTTT.

This clonotype came up many times. This chain uses TRBV4-3 with TRBJ2-7; 8 nucleotides agree with TRBD2. J lost 5 bases, V lost 0 bases, and 9 bases had no gene match. Per germline, CDR1 LGHNA and CDR2 YSLEER. The CDR3 has 16 amino acids. The CDR3 spells CASSQDWGAGVHEQYF. The CDR3 DNA sequence: TGCGCCAGCAGCCAAGATTGGGGAGCGGGAGTGCACGAGCAGTACTTC.

The chain has TRBV7-9 and TRBJ1-4; weak D call: TRBD1 (5 bases). The CDR3 is 16 residues long. With 4 bases removed from V and 3 bases from J, the gap between germline ends came to 15 bases. From germline, CDR1 is SEHNR and CDR2 FQNEAQ (reference sequence). The CDR3 region is CASSSLQTGSNEKLFF. DNA of the CDR3: TGTGCCAGCAGCTCATTACAAACAGGCTCTAATGAAAAACTGTTTTTT.

The rearrangement links TRBV15 to TRBJ2-3, with D perhaps matching TRBD2 (6 bases). V lost 3 bases and J lost 0, with 16 bases in between. This CDR3 is built from 17 residues. In germline, CDR1 is LNHNV, CDR2 YYDKDF (reference sequence). CDR3 in DNA: TGTGCCACCAGCAGCCCCCAATCGGGAGTTAGCACAGATACGCAGTATTTT. Its protein is CATSSPQSGVSTDTQYF.